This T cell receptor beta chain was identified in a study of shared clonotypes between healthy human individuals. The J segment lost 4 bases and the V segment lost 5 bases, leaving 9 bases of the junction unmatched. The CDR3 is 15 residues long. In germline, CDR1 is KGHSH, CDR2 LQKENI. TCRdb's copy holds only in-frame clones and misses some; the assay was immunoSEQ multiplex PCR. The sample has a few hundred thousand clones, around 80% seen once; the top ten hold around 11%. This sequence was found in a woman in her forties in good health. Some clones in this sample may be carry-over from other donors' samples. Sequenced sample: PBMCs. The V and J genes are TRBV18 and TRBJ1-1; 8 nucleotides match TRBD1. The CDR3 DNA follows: TGTGCCAGCTCAGAACTGGGACAGGAGTCCACTGAAGCTTTCTTT. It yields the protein CASSELGQESTEAFF. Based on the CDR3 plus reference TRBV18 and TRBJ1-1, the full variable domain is NAGVMQNPRHLVRRRGQEARLRCSPMKGHSHVYWYRQLPEEGLKFMVYLQKENIIDESGMPKERFSAEFPKEGPSILRIQQVVRGDSAAYFCASSELGQESTEAFFGQGTRLTVV.